The T cell receptor (beta chain) described here comes from a study of control samples from healthy donors and cancer patients. V was trimmed by 8 bases and J by 6 bases, leaving 10 bases between them. Looked up from germline, CDR1 is MNHEY and CDR2 is SVGAGI. CDR3 size: 12 residues. The table lists this clone with a count of one. The assay was immunoSEQ multiplex PCR, and TCRdb's table has in-frame clones only and misses some. This table has some 150,000 clones, about 95% appearing once. The receptor comes from a man aged 55 to 70 with colorectal cancer. Material for sequencing was PBMCs. This chain connects TRBV6-5 to TRBJ1-4; unclear D gene. CDR3 region: CASPTTYEKLFF. The CDR3 DNA reads as TGTGCCAGCCCTACGACATATGAAAAACTGTTTTTT.